What follows are 29 T cell receptor beta chains derived from one specimen sequenced in a study of CD8 T cells in Susac syndrome. The RNA, about 0.45 to 1 ug, was put through reverse transcription using random hexamers. A single record per CDR3 protein comes from TCRdb applying MiXCR to the immunoSEQ multiplex PCR reads. Of roughly 200,000 distinct CDR3 sequences in the sample, around 95% were seen once. Sequenced material: CD4+ T cells from PBMCs. These TCRs come from a human donor in good health.

The chain combines TRBV28 with TRBJ2-1, with 7 bases matching TRBD1. This CDR3 comprises 14 residues. V gave up 4 bases and J gave up 6 bases; unmatched junction bases: 6. In germline, CDR1 is MDHEN, CDR2 SYDVKM. In DNA, the CDR3 is TGTGCCAGCAGTTCCCCGGGACAGATCAATGAGCAGTTCTTC. Amino acid sequence: CASSSPGQINEQFF.

The chain employs TRBV6-1 and TRBJ2-7, with D uncertain. The CDR3 is 14 residues long. V dropped 1 base and J dropped 3 bases, with 10 bases sitting between them. From germline, CDR1 is MNHNS and CDR2 SASEGT. The CDR3 is CASSEGELLYEQYV. The CDR3 coding sequence is TGTGCCAGCAGTGAAGGGGAACTTCTCTACGAGCAGTACGTC.

The V gene is TRBV29-1, the J gene TRBJ2-1; D ambiguous. This CDR3 is built from 14 residues. In germline, CDR1 is SQVTM, CDR2 ANQGSEA. V lost 3 bases and J 1 base, leaving 10 bases between the germline ends. DNA of the CDR3: TGCAGCGTTGATCTCCAGTCGTCCTACAATGAGCAGTTCTTC. This sequence encodes CSVDLQSSYNEQFF.

The chain joins TRBV4-1 to TRBJ2-1; 7 bases are shared with TRBD1. Germline V gene lookup returns CDR1 MGHRA and CDR2 YSYEKL. The CDR3 spans 16 residues. The V and J ends lost 0 bases and 8 bases, in that order; junction bases with no gene match: 10. The CDR3 DNA sequence: TGCGCCAGCAGCCAAGAGGCCCGAACAGGGGTTGATGAGCAGTTCTTC. The encoded protein is CASSQEARTGVDEQFF.

V is TRBV28 and J is TRBJ2-7; possibly TRBD1 for D (5 bases). Trimming took off 4 bases at V and 4 bases at J, with 20 bases between the two ends. Germline CDR1 reads MDHEN; CDR2 reads SYDVKM. The CDR3 is made up of 16 amino acids. CDR3 nucleotides: TGTGCCAGCAGTTCCTCTGCAGGGCCGCACCCATACGAGCAGTACGTC. As protein: CASSSSAGPHPYEQYV.

This chain joins TRBV20-1 and TRBJ2-1; 11 bases fit TRBD2. J gave up 1 base and V 5 bases, and 13 bases lay outside the gene matches. This CDR3 is built from 18 residues. Germline V gene data show CDR1 as DFQATT and CDR2 as SNEGSKA (reference sequence). Written as DNA, the CDR3 is TGCAGTGCTGAACCGGGACTAGCGGCCTCTATTTCCTACAATGAGCAGTTCTTC. Translating gives CSAEPGLAASISYNEQFF.

This chain joins TRBV6-5 and TRBJ1-2; D gene unclear. The CDR3 extends over 13 amino acids. V shed 4 bases and J shed 7 bases, with 13 bases lying between them. Germline assignment: CDR1 MNHEY and CDR2 SVGAGI. The CDR3 DNA reads TGTGCCAGCAGTTCTCTCCCCGACGCTGGCTACACCTTC. It codes for CASSSLPDAGYTF.

The chain couples TRBV29-1 to TRBJ2-2, with TRBD1 as a possible D gene (5 bases). The V end lost 7 bases, the J end lost 3 bases, and 12 bases lay between the germline ends. Germline V gene sequence: CDR1 SQVTM, CDR2 ANQGSEA. The CDR3 is made up of 13 amino acids. The CDR3 loop is CSGSRVDTGELFF. The CDR3 DNA is TGCAGCGGGAGCAGGGTCGACACCGGGGAGCTGTTTTTT.

This rearrangement joins TRBV18 to TRBJ1-2; no clear D gene. Deletions cut 1 base from V and 6 bases from J, with 9 bases between. The CDR3 consists of 13 residues. CDR1 is KGHSH, CDR2 LQKENI, per germline. DNA of the CDR3: TGTGCCAGCTCACCACAGGAGTTTGATGGCTACACCTTC. Amino acid sequence: CASSPQEFDGYTF.

The V gene is TRBV11-2, the J gene TRBJ2-1; 7 nucleotides agree with TRBD2. V lost 2 bases to trimming and J lost 5 bases; unmatched junction nucleotides: 6. Germline loops: CDR1 SGHAT, CDR2 FQNNGV. The CDR3 extends over 15 amino acids. In nucleotides, the CDR3 is TGTGCCAGCAGCTTATCCAGCGGGGTTCACAATGAGCAGTTCTTC. Encoded protein: CASSLSSGVHNEQFF.

The chain carries TRBV14 and TRBJ2-5; D unclear. CDR1 SGHDN and CDR2 FVKESK come from the germline V gene. This CDR3 is 13 amino acids long. V was cut by 4 bases and J by 5 bases, with 11 bases left in between. CDR3 sequence reads: CASSPFLGETQYF. DNA of the CDR3: TGTGCCAGCAGCCCCTTCCTGGGGGAGACCCAGTACTTC.

The chain employs TRBV3-1 and TRBJ1-1; no clear D. The CDR3 runs 11 residues. The V end was cut by 3 bases, the J end by 7 bases, with 6 bases between. The V gene's germline CDR1 is LGHDT and CDR2 YNNKEL (reference sequence). This CDR3 reads CASSHSHEAFF. In DNA form, the CDR3 reads TGTGCCAGCAGCCACTCCCATGAAGCTTTCTTT. The variable domain in full, with the rest retrieved from reference TRBV3-1 and TRBJ1-1, is DTAVSQTPKYLVTQMGNDKSIKCEQNLGHDTMYWYKQDSKKFLKIMFSYNNKELIINETVPNRFSPKSPDKAHLNLHINSLELGDSAVYFCASSHSHEAFFGQGTRLTVV.

V gene TRBV29-1 combines with J gene TRBJ1-1; D is unclear. The CDR3 has 13 residues. V gave up 5 bases and J gave up 4 bases, with 14 bases separating them. Looked up from germline, CDR1 is SQVTM and CDR2 is ANQGSEA. CDR3 sequence (DNA): TGCAGCGTTTCCACGGGAGGAGGCACTGAAGCTTTCTTT. Translating it yields CSVSTGGGTEAFF. Using reference TRBV29-1 and TRBJ1-1 for the parts outside the CDR3, the full variable domain is SAVISQKPSRDICQRGTSLTIQCQVDSQVTMMFWYRQQPGQSLTLIATANQGSEATYESGFVIDKFPISRPNLTFSTLTVSNMSPEDSSIYLCSVSTGGGTEAFFGQGTRLTVV.

The chain links TRBV24-1 to TRBJ1-3, with a possible D match to TRBD1 (6 bases). The CDR3 length is 13 residues. With 3 bases removed from V and 4 bases from J, the gap between germline ends came to 6 bases. Germline V gene sequence: CDR1 KGHDR, CDR2 SFDVKD. The CDR3 DNA is TGTGCCACCAGTGATGGACAGGGAAACACCATATATTTT. It codes for CATSDGQGNTIYF.

This clonotype showed up just once. V usage is TRBV25-1 and J usage is TRBJ2-1, with D perhaps TRBD1 (5 bases). Germline CDR1 reads MGHDK; CDR2 reads SYGVNS. With 4 bases removed from V and 0 bases from J, the gap between germline ends came to 10 bases. The CDR3 is 15 amino acids. The chain's CDR3 is CASSARQTSYNEQFF. The CDR3 region has the DNA TGTGCCAGCAGTGCGCGACAGACCTCCTACAATGAGCAGTTCTTC.

The rearrangement joins TRBV9 to TRBJ1-1, with a tentative D call TRBD1 (5 bases). Germline-derived CDR1 and CDR2 are SGDLS and YYNGEE. V shed 0 bases and J shed 1 base, with 16 bases lying between them. CDR3 length: 17 residues. CDR3 sequence reads: CASSVAPAGGGNTEAFF. The CDR3 DNA follows: TGTGCCAGCAGCGTAGCCCCCGCGGGGGGAGGGAACACTGAAGCTTTCTTT.

The rearrangement uses TRBV20-1 and TRBJ2-1, with 14 bases aligning to TRBD2. The V and J ends lost 5 bases and 6 bases, in that order; junction bases with no gene match: 3. This CDR3 comprises 14 residues. The germline CDR1 and CDR2 sequences are DFQATT and SNEGSKA (reference sequence). This CDR3 is CSAQTSGGANEQFF. The CDR3 DNA reads TGCAGTGCTCAGACTAGCGGGGGGGCCAATGAGCAGTTCTTC.

This chain joins TRBV20-1 and TRBJ1-6; possible D gene TRBD1, 5 bases. Trimming took off 6 bases at V and 4 bases at J, with 10 bases between the two ends. CDR1 and CDR2 (germline): DFQATT, SNEGSKA (reference sequence). The length of the CDR3 is 13 residues. CDR3 loop: CSALKGYNSPLHF. CDR3 DNA sequence: TGCAGTGCCCTGAAGGGGTATAATTCACCCCTCCACTTT.

The chain carries TRBV12-3 or TRBV12-4 and TRBJ1-5, with 7 nucleotides matching TRBD1. V lost 6 bases, J lost 0 bases, and 11 bases stayed unmatched. The CDR3 has 17 residues. CDR3 sequence (DNA): TGTGCCAGCAGCTCTCCCGGGACAGATTATAGCAATCAGCCCCAGCATTTT. Encoded protein: CASSSPGTDYSNQPQHF.

This clonotype was counted a single time. This sequence joins TRBV28 and TRBJ1-5, with D tentatively TRBD1 (6 bases). The CDR3 length is 15 residues. V lost 5 bases and J lost 8, with 19 bases in between. Germline V gives CDR1 MDHEN, CDR2 SYDVKM. The CDR3 here is CASSSRPGARKPQHF. CDR3 nucleotides: TGTGCCAGCAGTAGTCGGCCAGGGGCGAGGAAGCCCCAGCATTTT.

J is TRBJ2-1 and V is TRBV20-1; 8 nucleotides agree with TRBD2. The V gene's germline CDR1 is DFQATT and CDR2 SNEGSKA (reference sequence). Trimming removed 2 bases from V and 5 bases from J; junction bases left unmatched: 11. The CDR3 spans 16 residues. The CDR3 DNA is TGCAGTGCTAGAAAAAGTAGCGGGACTAGGGACAATGAGCAGTTCTTC. Translation: CSARKSSGTRDNEQFF.

This sequence joins TRBV27 and TRBJ2-1, with D unclear. The germline CDR1 and CDR2 sequences are MNHEY and SMNVEV (reference sequence). The V gene lost 3 bases and the J gene lost 8 bases, with 17 bases spanning the gap. The CDR3 loop spans 15 amino acids. The CDR3 reads CASSLVVSRGDEQFF. CDR3 in DNA: TGTGCCAGCAGTTTGGTGGTCAGCCGTGGGGATGAGCAGTTCTTC.

J is TRBJ2-3 and V is TRBV29-1, with D possibly being TRBD2 (6 bases). Between the trimmed V and J ends, which lost 4 bases and 0 bases, there was a span of 8 bases. CDR1 and CDR2 (germline): SQVTM, ANQGSEA. The CDR3 contains 13 residues. CDR3 residues: CSVGGESTDTQYF. CDR3 coding DNA: TGCAGCGTTGGGGGGGAAAGCACAGATACGCAGTATTTT.

CDR3 coding DNA: TGCAGCTCAAGCCCCGGACTAGCGGGTTGGGATGAGCAGTTCTTC. The encoded protein is CSSSPGLAGWDEQFF. V is TRBV29-1 and J is TRBJ2-1; TRBD2 agrees at 11 bases. With 8 bases clipped from V and 8 bases from J, the junction kept 14 bases outside the gene matches. The germline CDR1 and CDR2 sequences are SQVTM and ANQGSEA. This CDR3 contains 15 residues.

The rearrangement joins TRBV7-2 to TRBJ1-2; unclear D gene. Trimming left V 5 bases short and J 4 bases short, with 14 bases between. Germline CDR1 is SGHTA and CDR2 is FQGNSA. This CDR3 has 14 amino acids. The CDR3 region is CASSPGPTAYGYTF. The CDR3 DNA is TGTGCCAGCAGCCCGGGCCCGACGGCCTATGGCTACACCTTC. Based on the CDR3 plus reference TRBV7-2 and TRBJ1-2, the full variable domain is GAGVSQSPSNKVTEKGKDVELRCDPISGHTALYWYRQSLGQGLEFLIYFQGNSAPDKSGLPSDRFSAERTGGSVSTLTIQRTQQEDSAVYLCASSPGPTAYGYTFGSGTRLTVV.

This chain connects TRBV29-1 to TRBJ2-7; D gene unclear. The CDR3 runs to 12 residues. The germline V gene encodes CDR1 SQVTM and CDR2 ANQGSEA. V lost 5 bases to trimming and J lost 2 bases, with 10 bases between them. The CDR3 DNA is TGCAGCGTTAAACCGACCACCTACGAGCAGTACTTC. This encodes CSVKPTTYEQYF.

CDR3 in DNA: TGCGCCAGCAGCCAAGATTGGATAGGACAGGGGGATTACGAGCAGTACTTC. Translation gives CASSQDWIGQGDYEQYF. V and J are TRBV4-3 and TRBJ2-7; 10 bases fit TRBD1. Germline V CDR1 and CDR2: LGHNA, YSLEER. The V gene end was trimmed by 0 bases and the J gene end by 4 bases; junction bases not matched to a gene: 9. CDR3 length equals 17 residues.

The chain links TRBV5-1 to TRBJ2-7; D gene unclear. Trimming took off 0 bases at V and 5 bases at J, with 12 bases between the two ends. Germline assignment: CDR1 SGHRS and CDR2 YFSETQ. The CDR3 is 14 amino acids. CDR3: CASSLAGPWDEQYF. CDR3 DNA sequence: TGCGCCAGCAGCTTGGCCGGTCCATGGGACGAGCAGTACTTC.

The chain combines TRBV3-1 with TRBJ2-7; tentative D call: TRBD1 (6 bases). The CDR3 spans 15 residues. CDR1 is LGHDT and CDR2 is YNNKEL in the germline V gene (reference sequence). V was pared by 1 base and J by 2 bases, with 12 bases between. The CDR3 region is CASSQGPGQAYEQYF. The CDR3 DNA is TGTGCCAGCAGCCAAGGCCCGGGACAAGCCTACGAGCAGTACTTC.